The subject of this entry is one T cell receptor (beta chain). Germline V lookup: CDR1 SGHRS, CDR2 YFSETQ. There are 15 residues in the CDR3. V was clipped by 0 bases and J by 6 bases, with 14 bases between them. This entry belongs to a study of blood T cell repertoires in COVID-19. Background on the study: COVID-19 samples collected from the United States, Italy and Spain covered acute and convalescent phases.

Produced via immunoSEQ multiplex PCR; TCRdb's table is partial and in-frame only. The sample shows roughly 260,000 clones, around 90% of them seen only once. This clonotype was sampled from a woman in her forties with acute or convalescent COVID-19. Material for sequencing was peripheral blood. This chain joins TRBV5-1 and TRBJ2-3; D is possibly TRBD1 (5 bases). The chain's CDR3 is CASSLEGRAWDTQYF. DNA of the CDR3: TGCGCCAGCAGCTTGGAGGGCAGGGCTTGGGATACGCAGTATTTT.